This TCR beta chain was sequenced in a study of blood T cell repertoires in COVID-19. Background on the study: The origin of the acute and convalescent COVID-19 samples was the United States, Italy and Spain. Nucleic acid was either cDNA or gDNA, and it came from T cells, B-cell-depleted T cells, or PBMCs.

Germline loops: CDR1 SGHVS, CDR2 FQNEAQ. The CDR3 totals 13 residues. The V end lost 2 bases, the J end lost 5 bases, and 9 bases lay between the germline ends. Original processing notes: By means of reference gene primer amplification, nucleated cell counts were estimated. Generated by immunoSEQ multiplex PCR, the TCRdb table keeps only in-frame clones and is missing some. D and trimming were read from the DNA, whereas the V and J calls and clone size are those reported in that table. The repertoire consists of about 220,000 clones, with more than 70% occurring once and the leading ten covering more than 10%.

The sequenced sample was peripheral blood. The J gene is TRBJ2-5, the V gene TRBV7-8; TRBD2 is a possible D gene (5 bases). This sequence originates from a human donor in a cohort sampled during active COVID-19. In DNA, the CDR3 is TGTGCCAGCAGCTTATTCACGGGGGAGACCCAGTACTTC. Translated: CASSLFTGETQYF.